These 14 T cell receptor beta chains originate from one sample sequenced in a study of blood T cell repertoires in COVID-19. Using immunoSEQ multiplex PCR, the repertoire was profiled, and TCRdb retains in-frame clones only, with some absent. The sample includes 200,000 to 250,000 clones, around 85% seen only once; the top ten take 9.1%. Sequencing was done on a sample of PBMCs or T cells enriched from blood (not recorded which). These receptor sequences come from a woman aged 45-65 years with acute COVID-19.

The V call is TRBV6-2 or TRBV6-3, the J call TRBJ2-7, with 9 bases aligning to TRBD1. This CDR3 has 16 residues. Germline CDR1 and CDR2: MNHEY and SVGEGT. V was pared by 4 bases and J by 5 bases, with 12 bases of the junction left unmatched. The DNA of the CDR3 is TGTGCCAGCAGTTTTTCACGGACAGGGGTGCGGAACGAGCAGTACTTC. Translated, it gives CASSFSRTGVRNEQYF.

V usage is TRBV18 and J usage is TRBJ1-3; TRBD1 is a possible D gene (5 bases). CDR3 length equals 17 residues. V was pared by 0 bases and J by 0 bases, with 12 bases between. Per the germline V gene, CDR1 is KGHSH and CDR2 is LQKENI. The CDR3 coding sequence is TGTGCCAGCTCACCACCTGGACAAACCACCTCTGGAAACACCATATATTTT. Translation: CASSPPGQTTSGNTIYF.

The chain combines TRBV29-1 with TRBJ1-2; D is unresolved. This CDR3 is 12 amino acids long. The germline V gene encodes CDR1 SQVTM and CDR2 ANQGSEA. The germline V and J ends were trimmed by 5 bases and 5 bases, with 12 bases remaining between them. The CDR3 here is CSVREGQYGYTF. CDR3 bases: TGCAGCGTTCGCGAGGGTCAATATGGCTACACCTTC.

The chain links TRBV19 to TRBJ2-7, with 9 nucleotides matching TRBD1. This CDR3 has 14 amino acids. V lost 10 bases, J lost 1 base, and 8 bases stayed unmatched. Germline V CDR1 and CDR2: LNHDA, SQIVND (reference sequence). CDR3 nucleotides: TGTGCCACCTCAAGGGGGACAGGGTCCTACGAGCAGTACTTC. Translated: CATSRGTGSYEQYF.

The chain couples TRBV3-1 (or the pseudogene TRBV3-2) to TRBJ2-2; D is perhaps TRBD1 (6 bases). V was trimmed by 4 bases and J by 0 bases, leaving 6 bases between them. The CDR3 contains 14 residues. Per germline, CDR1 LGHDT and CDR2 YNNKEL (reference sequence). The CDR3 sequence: CASSPGANTGELFF. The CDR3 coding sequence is TGTGCCAGCAGCCCAGGGGCGAACACCGGGGAGCTGTTTTTT.

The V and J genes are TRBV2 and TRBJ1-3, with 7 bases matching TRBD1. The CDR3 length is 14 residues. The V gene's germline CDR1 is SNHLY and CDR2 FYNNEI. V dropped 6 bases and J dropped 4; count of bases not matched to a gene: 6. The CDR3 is CASRLQGTGNTIYF. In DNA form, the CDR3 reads TGTGCCAGCAGACTACAGGGGACCGGAAACACCATATATTTT.

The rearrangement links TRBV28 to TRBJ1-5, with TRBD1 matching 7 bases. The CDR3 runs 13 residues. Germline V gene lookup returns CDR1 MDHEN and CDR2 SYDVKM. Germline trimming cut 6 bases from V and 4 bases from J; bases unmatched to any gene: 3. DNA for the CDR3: TGTGCCAGCAGATCAGGGGGGAATCAGCCCCAGCATTTT. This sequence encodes CASRSGGNQPQHF.

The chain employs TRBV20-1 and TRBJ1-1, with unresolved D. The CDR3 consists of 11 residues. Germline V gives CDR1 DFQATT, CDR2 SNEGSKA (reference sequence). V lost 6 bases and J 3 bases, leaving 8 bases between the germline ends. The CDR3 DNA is TGCAGTGCCCTAGAACACACTGAAGCTTTCTTT. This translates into CSALEHTEAFF.

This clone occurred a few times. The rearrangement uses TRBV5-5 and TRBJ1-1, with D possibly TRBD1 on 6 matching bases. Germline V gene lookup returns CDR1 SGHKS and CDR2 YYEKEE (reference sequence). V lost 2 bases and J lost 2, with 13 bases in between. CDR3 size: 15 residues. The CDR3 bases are TGTGCCAGCAGCTTAAATGGACAGAGTAACACTGAAGCTTTCTTT. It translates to CASSLNGQSNTEAFF.

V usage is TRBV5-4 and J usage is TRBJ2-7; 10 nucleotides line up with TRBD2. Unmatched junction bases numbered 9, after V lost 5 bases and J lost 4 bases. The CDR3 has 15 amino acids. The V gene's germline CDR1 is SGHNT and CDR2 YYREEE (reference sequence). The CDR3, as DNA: TGTGCCAGCAGATCCGCCGGGACTAGCGCGTACGAGCAGTACTTC. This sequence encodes CASRSAGTSAYEQYF.

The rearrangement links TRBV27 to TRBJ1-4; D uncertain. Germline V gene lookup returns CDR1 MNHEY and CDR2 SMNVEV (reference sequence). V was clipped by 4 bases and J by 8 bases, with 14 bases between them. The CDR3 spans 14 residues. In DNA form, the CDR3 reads TGTGCCAGCAGTTCCCTCGGGTTCGTAGAAAAACTGTTTTTT. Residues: CASSSLGFVEKLFF.

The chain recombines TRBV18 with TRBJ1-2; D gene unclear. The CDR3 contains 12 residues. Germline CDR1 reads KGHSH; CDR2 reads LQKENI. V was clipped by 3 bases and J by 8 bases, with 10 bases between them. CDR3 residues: CASSPTVTGYTF. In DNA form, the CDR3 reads TGTGCCAGCTCACCTACAGTAACCGGCTACACCTTC.

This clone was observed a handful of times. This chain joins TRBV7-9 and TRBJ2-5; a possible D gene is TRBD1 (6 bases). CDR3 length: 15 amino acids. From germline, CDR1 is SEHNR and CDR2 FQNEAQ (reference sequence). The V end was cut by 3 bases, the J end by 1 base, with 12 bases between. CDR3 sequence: CASSFGQGTQETQYF. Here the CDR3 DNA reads TGTGCCAGCAGCTTTGGGCAGGGGACCCAAGAGACCCAGTACTTC.

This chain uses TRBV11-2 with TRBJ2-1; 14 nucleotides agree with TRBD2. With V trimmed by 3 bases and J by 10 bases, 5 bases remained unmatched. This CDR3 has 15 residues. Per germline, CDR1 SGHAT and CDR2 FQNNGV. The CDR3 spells CASSFGLAGGFEQFF. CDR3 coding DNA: TGTGCCAGCAGCTTCGGACTAGCGGGGGGATTCGAGCAGTTCTTC.